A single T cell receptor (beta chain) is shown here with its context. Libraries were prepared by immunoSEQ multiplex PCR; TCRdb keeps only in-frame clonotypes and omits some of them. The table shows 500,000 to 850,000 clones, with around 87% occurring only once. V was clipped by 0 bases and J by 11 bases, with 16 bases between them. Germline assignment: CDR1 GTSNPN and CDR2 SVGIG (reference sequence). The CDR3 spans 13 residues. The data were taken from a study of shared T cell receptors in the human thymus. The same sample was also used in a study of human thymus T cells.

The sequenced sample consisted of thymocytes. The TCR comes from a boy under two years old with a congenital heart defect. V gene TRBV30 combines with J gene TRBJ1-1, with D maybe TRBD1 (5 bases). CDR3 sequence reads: CAWSVHRTNDAFF. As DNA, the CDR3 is TGTGCCTGGAGTGTACACAGGACAAATGATGCTTTCTTT.